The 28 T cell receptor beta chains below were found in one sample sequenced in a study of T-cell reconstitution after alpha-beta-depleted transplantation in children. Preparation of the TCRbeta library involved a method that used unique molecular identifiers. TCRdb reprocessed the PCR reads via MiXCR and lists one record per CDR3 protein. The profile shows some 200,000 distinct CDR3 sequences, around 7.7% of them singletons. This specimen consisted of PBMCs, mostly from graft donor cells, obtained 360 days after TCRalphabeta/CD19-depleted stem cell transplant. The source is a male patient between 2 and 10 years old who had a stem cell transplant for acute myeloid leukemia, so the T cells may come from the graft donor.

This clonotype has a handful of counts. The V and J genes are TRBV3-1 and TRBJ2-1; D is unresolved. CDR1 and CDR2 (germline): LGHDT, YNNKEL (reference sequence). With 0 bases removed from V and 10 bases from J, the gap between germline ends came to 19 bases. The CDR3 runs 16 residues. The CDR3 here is CASSQDMQSPGREQFF. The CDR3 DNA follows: TGTGCCAGCAGCCAAGATATGCAGAGCCCGGGTCGGGAGCAGTTCTTC.

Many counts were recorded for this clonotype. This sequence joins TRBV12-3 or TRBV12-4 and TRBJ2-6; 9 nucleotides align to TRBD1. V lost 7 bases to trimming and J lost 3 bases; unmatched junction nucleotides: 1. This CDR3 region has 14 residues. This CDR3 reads CASKDRGGANVLTF. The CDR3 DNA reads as TGTGCCAGCAAGGACAGGGGTGGGGCCAACGTCCTGACTTTC.

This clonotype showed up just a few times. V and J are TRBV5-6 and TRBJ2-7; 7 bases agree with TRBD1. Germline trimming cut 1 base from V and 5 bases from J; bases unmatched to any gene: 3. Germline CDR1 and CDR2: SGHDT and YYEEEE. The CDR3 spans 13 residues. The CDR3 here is CASSLNRGHEQYF. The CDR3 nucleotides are TGTGCCAGCAGCTTGAACAGGGGCCACGAGCAGTACTTC.

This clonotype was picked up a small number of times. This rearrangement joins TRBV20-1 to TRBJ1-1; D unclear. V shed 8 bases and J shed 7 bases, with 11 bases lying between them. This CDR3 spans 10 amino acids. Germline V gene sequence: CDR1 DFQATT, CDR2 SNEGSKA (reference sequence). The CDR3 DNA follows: TGCAGTATGCTGGCTTTTGAAGCTTTCTTT. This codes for CSMLAFEAFF.

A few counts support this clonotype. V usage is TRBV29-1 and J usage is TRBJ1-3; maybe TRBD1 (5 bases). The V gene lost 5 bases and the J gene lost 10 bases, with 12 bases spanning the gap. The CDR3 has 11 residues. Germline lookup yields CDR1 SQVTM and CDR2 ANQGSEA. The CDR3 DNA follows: TGCAGCGTTTCGACAGCGCATACCATATATTTT. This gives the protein CSVSTAHTIYF.

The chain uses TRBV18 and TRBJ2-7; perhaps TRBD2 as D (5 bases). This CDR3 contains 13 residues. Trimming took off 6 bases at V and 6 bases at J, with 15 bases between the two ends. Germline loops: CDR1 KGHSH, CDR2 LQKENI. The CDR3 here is CASSTGDKSEQYF. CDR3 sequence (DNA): TGTGCCAGCTCCACCGGGGATAAGAGCGAGCAGTACTTC.

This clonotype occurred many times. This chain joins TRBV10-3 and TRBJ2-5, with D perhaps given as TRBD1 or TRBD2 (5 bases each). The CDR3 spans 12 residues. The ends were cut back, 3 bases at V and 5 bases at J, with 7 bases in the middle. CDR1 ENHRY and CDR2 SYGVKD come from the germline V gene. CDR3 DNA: TGTGCCATCAGTGAAGGGACGGAGACCCAGTACTTC. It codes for CAISEGTETQYF.

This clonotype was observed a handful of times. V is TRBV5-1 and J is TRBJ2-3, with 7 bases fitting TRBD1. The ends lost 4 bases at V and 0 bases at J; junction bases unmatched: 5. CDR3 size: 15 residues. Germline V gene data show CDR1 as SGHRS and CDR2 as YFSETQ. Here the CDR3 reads CASSGTGVSTDTQYF. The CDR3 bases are TGCGCCAGCAGCGGAACAGGGGTTAGCACAGATACGCAGTATTTT. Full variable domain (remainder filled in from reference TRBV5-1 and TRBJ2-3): KAGVTQTPRYLIKTRGQQVTLSCSPISGHRSVSWYQQTPGQGLQFLFEYFSETQRNKGNFPGRFSGRQFSNSRSEMNVSTLELGDSALYLCASSGTGVSTDTQYFGPGTRLTVL.

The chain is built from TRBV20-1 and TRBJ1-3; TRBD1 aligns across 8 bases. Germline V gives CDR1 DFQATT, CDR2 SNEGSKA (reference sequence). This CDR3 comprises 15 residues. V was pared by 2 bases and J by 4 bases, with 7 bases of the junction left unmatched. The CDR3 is CSARQGQGQGNTIYF. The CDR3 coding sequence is TGCAGTGCTAGACAAGGACAGGGACAGGGAAACACCATATATTTT.

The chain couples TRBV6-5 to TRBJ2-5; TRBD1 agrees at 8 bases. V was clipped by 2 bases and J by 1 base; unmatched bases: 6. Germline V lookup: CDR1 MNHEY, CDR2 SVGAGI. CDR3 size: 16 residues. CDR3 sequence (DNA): TGTGCCAGCAGTTACGTCCAGGGGGCCTTCCAAGAGACCCAGTACTTC. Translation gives CASSYVQGAFQETQYF.

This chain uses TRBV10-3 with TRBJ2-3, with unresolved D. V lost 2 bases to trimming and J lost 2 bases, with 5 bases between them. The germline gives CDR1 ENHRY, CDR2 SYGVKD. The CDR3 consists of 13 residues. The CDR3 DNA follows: TGTGCCATCAGTGAGCCTCCCACAGATACGCAGTATTTT. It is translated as CAISEPPTDTQYF.

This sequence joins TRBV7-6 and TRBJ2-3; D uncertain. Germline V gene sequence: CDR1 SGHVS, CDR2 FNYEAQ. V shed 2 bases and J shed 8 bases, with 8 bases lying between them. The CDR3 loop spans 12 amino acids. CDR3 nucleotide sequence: TGTGCCAGCAGCTTAAACCCCGGTACGCAGTATTTT. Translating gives CASSLNPGTQYF.

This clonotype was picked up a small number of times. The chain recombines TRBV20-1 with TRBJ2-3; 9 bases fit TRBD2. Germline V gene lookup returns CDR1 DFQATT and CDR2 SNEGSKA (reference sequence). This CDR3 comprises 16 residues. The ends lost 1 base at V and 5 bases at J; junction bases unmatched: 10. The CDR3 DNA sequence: TGCAGTGCTAGAGGCCTCCTAGCGGGGCGGGGAGATACGCAGTATTTT. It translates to CSARGLLAGRGDTQYF.

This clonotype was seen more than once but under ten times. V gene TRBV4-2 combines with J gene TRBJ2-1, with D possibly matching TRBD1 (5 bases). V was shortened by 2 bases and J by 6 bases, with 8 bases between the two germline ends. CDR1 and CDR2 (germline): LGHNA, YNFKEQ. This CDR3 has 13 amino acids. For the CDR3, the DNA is TGTGCCAGCAGCCAACGACAGCGCAATGAGCAGTTCTTC. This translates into CASSQRQRNEQFF.

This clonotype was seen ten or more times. For the CDR3, the DNA is TGTGCCAGCAGCCCACAGGGTGAGTCGCAGTTCTTC. Amino acid sequence: CASSPQGESQFF. This chain connects TRBV12-3 or TRBV12-4 to TRBJ2-1, with D perhaps TRBD1 (6 bases). The V and J ends lost 6 bases and 12 bases respectively, with 15 bases between them. The CDR3 contains 12 residues.

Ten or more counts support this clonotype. CDR3 DNA: TGTGCCAGCAGTTTAGCGCCCTCCTACGAGCAGTACGTC. Translated, it gives CASSLAPSYEQYV. The rearrangement joins TRBV12-3 or TRBV12-4 to TRBJ2-7; no clear D gene. The CDR3 is made up of 13 amino acids. Trimming removed 0 bases at V and 0 bases at J, with 3 bases between.

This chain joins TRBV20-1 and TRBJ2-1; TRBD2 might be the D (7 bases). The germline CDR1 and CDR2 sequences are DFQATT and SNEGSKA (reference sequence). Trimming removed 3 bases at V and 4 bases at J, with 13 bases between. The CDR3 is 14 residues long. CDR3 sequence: CSARSGGTYNEQFF. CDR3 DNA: TGCAGTGCTAGGTCGGGGGGCACGTACAATGAGCAGTTCTTC.

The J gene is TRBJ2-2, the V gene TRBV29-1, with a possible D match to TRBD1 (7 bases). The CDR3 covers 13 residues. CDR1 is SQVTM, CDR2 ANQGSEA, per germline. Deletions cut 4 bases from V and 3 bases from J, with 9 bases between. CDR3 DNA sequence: TGCAGCGTTGGCGGGACAGACACCGGGGAGCTGTTTTTT. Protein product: CSVGGTDTGELFF.

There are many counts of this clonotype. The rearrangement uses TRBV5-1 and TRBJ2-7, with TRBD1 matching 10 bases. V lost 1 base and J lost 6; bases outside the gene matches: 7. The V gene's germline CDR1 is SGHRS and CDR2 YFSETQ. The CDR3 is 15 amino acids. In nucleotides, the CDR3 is TGCGCCAGCAGCTTGAAGGGACAGGGGAGAGGCGAGCAGTACGTC. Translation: CASSLKGQGRGEQYV.

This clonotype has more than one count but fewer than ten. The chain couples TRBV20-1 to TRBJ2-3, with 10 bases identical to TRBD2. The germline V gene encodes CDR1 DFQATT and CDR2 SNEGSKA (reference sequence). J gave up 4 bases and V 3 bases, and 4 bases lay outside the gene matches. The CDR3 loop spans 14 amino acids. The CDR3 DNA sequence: TGCAGTGCTAGCTCTAGCGGGGGCTCAGATACGCAGTATTTT. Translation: CSASSSGGSDTQYF.

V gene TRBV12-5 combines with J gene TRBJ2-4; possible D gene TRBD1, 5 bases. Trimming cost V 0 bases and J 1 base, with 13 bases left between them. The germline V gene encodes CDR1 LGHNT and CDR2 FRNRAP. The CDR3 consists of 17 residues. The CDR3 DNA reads TGTGCTAGTGGTTTGGTATTAGGGGATACGGCCAAAAACATTCAGTACTTC. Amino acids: CASGLVLGDTAKNIQYF.

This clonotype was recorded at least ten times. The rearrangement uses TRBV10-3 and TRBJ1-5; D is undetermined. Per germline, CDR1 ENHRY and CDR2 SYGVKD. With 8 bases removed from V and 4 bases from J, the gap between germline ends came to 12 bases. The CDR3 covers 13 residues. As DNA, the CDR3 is TGTGCCATCGCCTCTGAGAGGAATCAGCCCCAGCATTTT. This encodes CAIASERNQPQHF.

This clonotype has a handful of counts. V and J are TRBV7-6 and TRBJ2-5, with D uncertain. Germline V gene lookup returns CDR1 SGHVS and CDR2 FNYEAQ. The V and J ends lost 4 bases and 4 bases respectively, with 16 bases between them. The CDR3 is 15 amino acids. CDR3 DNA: TGTGCCAGCAGCTCGTACCGACTCCGTATAGAGACCCAGTACTTC. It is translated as CASSSYRLRIETQYF.

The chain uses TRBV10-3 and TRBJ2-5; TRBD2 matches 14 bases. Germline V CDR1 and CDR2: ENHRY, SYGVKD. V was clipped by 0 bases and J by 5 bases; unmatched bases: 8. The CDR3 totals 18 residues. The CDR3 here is CAISESGTSGGFQETQYF. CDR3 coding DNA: TGTGCCATCAGTGAGTCTGGGACTAGCGGGGGCTTCCAGGAGACCCAGTACTTC.

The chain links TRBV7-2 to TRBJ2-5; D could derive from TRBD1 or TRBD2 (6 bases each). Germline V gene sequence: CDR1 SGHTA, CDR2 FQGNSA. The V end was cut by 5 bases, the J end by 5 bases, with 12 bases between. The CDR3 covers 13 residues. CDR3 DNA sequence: TGTGCCAGCAGCCCTAGGGGGGTTGAGACCCAGTACTTC. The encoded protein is CASSPRGVETQYF.

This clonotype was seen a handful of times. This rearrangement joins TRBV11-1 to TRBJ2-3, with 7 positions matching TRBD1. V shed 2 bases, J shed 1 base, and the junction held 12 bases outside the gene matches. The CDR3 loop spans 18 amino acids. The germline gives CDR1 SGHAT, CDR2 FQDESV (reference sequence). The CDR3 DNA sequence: TGTGCCAGCAGCTTAACCTACCCAGACAGGGTTGGCACAGATACGCAGTATTTT. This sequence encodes CASSLTYPDRVGTDTQYF. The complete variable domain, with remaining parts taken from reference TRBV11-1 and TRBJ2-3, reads EAEVAQSPRYKITEKSQAVAFWCDPISGHATLYWYRQILGQGPELLVQFQDESVVDDSQLPKDRFSAERLKGVDSTLKIQPAELGDSAMYLCASSLTYPDRVGTDTQYFGPGTRLTVL.

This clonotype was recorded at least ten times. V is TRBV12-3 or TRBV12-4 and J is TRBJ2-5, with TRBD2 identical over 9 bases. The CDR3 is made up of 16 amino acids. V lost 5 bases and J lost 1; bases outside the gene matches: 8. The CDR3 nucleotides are TGTGCCAGCAGTATCCGTGGGACTAGCATCCAAGAGACCCAGTACTTC. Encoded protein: CASSIRGTSIQETQYF.

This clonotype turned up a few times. The chain's CDR3 is CASSLLGNYGYTF. Here the CDR3 DNA reads TGTGCCAGCAGTCTCCTGGGGAACTATGGCTACACCTTC. The chain carries TRBV12-3 or TRBV12-4 and TRBJ1-2; no firm D call. V gave up 5 bases and J gave up 2 bases, with 9 bases separating them. CDR3 length: 13 amino acids.